This TCR beta chain is from a study of T cells in Graves' hyperthyroidism and ophthalmopathy. For this clonotype: What it recognizes is unknown.

Broader study findings: Among thyroid clonotypes expanded above 0.001, most also appeared in blood. Ophthalmopathy was told apart from stable hyperthyroidism by a 13 V-J model.

Enrolled ophthalmopathy patients presented with a Clinical Activity Score of at least 3, a NOSPECS grade of at least 4, and disease duration under 3 months. The authors obtained PBMCs from over 8.5 ml of fresh peripheral blood. Amplification targeted TCR beta CDR3 regions from RNA transcripts. In the first-round RT-PCR of the TCR CDR3, the HTBI primer set was used. TCRdb reanalysed the multiplex PCR reads using MiXCR and keeps one entry per CDR3 protein. The sample contains about 250,000 distinct CDR3 sequences, over 20% of which appear only once. The CDR3 runs to 13 residues. V lost 2 bases and J lost 7, with 12 bases in between. CDR1 is MNHEY and CDR2 is SVGEGT in the germline V gene.

The chain recombines TRBV6-2 or TRBV6-3 with TRBJ2-7, with D maybe TRBD2 (5 bases). The origin of this receptor is a woman aged 40 to 50 with Graves' ophthalmopathy. The sequencing input was blood. The CDR3 loop reads CASSYPPLEEQYF. CDR3 nucleotides: TGTGCCAGCAGTTACCCCCCACTAGAGGAGCAGTACTTC.